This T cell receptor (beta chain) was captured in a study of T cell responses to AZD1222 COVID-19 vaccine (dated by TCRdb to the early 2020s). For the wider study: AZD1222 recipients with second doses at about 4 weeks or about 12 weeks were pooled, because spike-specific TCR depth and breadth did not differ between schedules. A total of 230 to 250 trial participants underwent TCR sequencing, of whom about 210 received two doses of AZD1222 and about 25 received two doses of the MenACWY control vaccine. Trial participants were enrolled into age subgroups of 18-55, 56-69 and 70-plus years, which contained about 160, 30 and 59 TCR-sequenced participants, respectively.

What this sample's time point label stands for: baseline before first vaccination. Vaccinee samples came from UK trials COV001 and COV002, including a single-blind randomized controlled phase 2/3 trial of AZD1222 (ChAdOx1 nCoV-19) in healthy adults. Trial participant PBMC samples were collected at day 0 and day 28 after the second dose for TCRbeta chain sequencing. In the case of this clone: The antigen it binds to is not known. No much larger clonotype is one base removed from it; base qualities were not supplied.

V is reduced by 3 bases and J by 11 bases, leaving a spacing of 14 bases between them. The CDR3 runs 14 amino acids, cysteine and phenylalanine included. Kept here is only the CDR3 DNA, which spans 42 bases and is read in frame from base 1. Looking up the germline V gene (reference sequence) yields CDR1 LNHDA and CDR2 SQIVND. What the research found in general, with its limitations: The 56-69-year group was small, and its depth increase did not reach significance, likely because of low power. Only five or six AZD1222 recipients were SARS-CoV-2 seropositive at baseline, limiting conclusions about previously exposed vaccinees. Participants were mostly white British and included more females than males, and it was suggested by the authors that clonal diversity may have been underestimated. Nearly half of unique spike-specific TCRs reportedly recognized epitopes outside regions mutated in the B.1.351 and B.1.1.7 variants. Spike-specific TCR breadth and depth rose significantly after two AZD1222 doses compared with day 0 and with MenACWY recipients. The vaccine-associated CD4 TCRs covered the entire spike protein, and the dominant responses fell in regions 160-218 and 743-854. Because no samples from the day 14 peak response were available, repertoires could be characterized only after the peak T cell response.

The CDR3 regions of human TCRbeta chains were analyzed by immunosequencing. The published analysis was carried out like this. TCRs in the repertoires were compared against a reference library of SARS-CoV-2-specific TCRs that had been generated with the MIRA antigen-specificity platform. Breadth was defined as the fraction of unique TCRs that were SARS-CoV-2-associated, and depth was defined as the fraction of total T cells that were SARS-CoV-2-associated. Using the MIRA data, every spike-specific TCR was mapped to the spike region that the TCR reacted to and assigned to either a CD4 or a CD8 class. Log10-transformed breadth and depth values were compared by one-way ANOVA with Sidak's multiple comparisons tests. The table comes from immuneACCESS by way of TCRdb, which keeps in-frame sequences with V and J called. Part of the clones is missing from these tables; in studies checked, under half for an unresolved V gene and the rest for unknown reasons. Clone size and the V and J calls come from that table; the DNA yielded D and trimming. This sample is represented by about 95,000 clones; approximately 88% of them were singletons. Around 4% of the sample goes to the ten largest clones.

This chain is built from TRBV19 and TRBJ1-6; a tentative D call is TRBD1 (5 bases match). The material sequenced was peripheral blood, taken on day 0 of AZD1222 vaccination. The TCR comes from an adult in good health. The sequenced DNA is TGTGCCAGTAGTATCGATCGGGGGAGGACACCCCTCCACTTT. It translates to CASSIDRGRTPLHF. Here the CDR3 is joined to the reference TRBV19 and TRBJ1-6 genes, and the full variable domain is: DGGITQSPKYLFRKEGQNVTLSCEQNLNHDAMYWYRQDPGQGLRLIYYSQIVNDFQKGDIAEGYSVSREKKESFPLTVTSAQKNPTAFYLCASSIDRGRTPLHFGNGTRLTVT.